Shown below are 23 T cell receptor beta chains from a single sample sequenced in a study of graft-versus-host responses after intestinal transplantation. The repertoire was sequenced with immunoSEQ multiplex PCR; TCRdb's copy has only in-frame clones and lacks some. Of fewer than 75,000 clones listed, roughly 90% were seen once; the top ten hold around 1.5%. Specimen: PBMCs, collected 26 days after transplant. Receptors were obtained from a human patient who received an intestinal transplant, so some T cells may come from the graft donor.

V usage is TRBV6-1 and J usage is TRBJ2-1, with TRBD2 identical over 7 bases. From germline, CDR1 is MNHNS and CDR2 SASEGT. V was clipped by 3 bases and J by 4 bases; unmatched bases: 3. The CDR3 is 14 residues long. CDR3 coding DNA: TGTGCCAGCAGTGAGTTCGGGGGGTACAATGAGCAGTTCTTC. Its protein product is CASSEFGGYNEQFF.

CDR3 amino acids: CASSEEKNGNTGELFF. The DNA for the CDR3 is TGTGCCAGCAGCGAGGAAAAGAATGGGAACACCGGGGAGCTGTTTTTT. This sequence joins TRBV7-6 and TRBJ2-2; D not certain. Germline CDR1 is SGHVS and CDR2 is FNYEAQ. V was shortened by 5 bases and J by 1 base, with 14 bases between the two germline ends. CDR3 length: 16 residues.

The chain combines TRBV5-1 with TRBJ1-6; 7 bases are a match to TRBD1. The CDR3 spans 15 residues. The germline gives CDR1 SGHRS, CDR2 YFSETQ. The J segment lost 7 bases and the V segment lost 0 bases, leaving 4 bases of the junction unmatched. CDR3 sequence: CASSLGTGVNSPLHF. CDR3 DNA: TGCGCCAGCAGCTTGGGAACAGGGGTCAATTCACCCCTCCACTTT.

This clone has a single count. The chain carries TRBV5-6 and TRBJ2-4; 11 bases align to TRBD2. Unmatched junction bases numbered 4, after V lost 1 base and J lost 1 base. Germline CDR1 is SGHDT and CDR2 is YYEEEE. The CDR3 is made up of 17 amino acids. Here the CDR3 reads CASSLRASGRAKNIQYF. CDR3 in DNA: TGTGCCAGCAGCTTGCGGGCTAGCGGGAGGGCCAAAAACATTCAGTACTTC.

V gene TRBV28 combines with J gene TRBJ1-5; TRBD1 matches 8 bases. The CDR3 length is 19 residues. From germline, CDR1 is MDHEN and CDR2 SYDVKM. V trimming: 3 bases; J trimming: 1 base; junction bases outside the gene matches: 14. The CDR3 is CASSFIPDREYGSNQPQHF. CDR3 bases: TGTGCCAGCAGTTTTATCCCGGACAGGGAATATGGAAGCAATCAGCCCCAGCATTTT. Full variable domain (outside the CDR3, taken from reference TRBV28 and TRBJ1-5): DVKVTQSSRYLVKRTGEKVFLECVQDMDHENMFWYRQDPGLGLRLIYFSYDVKMKEKGDIPEGYSVSREKKERFSLILESASTNQTSMYLCASSFIPDREYGSNQPQHFGDGTRLSIL.

The rearrangement links TRBV7-9 to TRBJ2-1; TRBD2 aligns across 14 bases. V lost 5 bases, J lost 1 base, and 7 bases stayed unmatched. The CDR3 runs 18 residues. CDR1 is SEHNR, CDR2 FQNEAQ, per germline (reference sequence). CDR3: CASSQLTSGGASYNEQFF. Here the CDR3 DNA reads TGTGCCAGCAGCCAACTGACTAGCGGGGGGGCTTCCTACAATGAGCAGTTCTTC.

The CDR3 reads CASSSDGLATDTQYF. As DNA, the CDR3 is TGTGCCAGCAGCTCAGACGGACTAGCCACAGATACGCAGTATTTT. The chain uses TRBV7-9 and TRBJ2-3, with 8 bases identical to TRBD2. V lost 4 bases, J lost 2 bases, and 5 bases stayed unmatched. From germline, CDR1 is SEHNR and CDR2 FQNEAQ (reference sequence). The CDR3 is 15 residues long.

V and J are TRBV28 and TRBJ2-7, with D tentatively TRBD2 (5 bases). Per germline, CDR1 MDHEN and CDR2 SYDVKM. The CDR3 is 15 residues long. V lost 2 bases and J lost 6, with 17 bases in between. CDR3 region: CASSLLSLDWGEQYF. The DNA of the CDR3 is TGTGCCAGCAGTTTACTATCCCTGGACTGGGGCGAGCAGTACTTC.

The chain has TRBV29-1 and TRBJ1-1, with 7 bases that match TRBD1. After removal of 6 bases from V and 0 bases from J, the junction contained 4 bases not matched to a gene. The CDR3 has 13 residues. Germline-derived CDR1 and CDR2 are SQVTM and ANQGSEA. The CDR3: CSVRGQLNTEAFF. The CDR3, as DNA: TGCAGCGTCAGGGGACAGTTGAACACTGAAGCTTTCTTT.

The J gene is TRBJ2-7, the V gene TRBV7-8; D may be TRBD2 (6 bases). The CDR3 has 17 residues. V shed 3 bases and J shed 2 bases, with 20 bases lying between them. CDR1 is SGHVS, CDR2 FQNEAQ, per germline. The chain's CDR3 is CASSFATSPRGTYEQYF. In nucleotides, the CDR3 is TGTGCCAGCAGCTTCGCTACCAGCCCGCGGGGTACCTACGAGCAGTACTTC.

The chain joins TRBV11-2 to TRBJ2-7, with D possibly being TRBD1 (6 bases). Germline CDR1 reads SGHAT; CDR2 reads FQNNGV. V gave up 0 bases and J gave up 3 bases, with 9 bases separating them. The CDR3 contains 14 residues. This CDR3 is CASSLDQGGYEQYV. The DNA of the CDR3 is TGTGCCAGCAGCTTAGATCAAGGGGGCTACGAGCAGTACGTC.

The chain recombines TRBV28 with TRBJ2-5; possible D gene TRBD2, 6 bases. The V and J ends lost 6 bases and 7 bases respectively, with 9 bases between them. Germline assignment: CDR1 MDHEN and CDR2 SYDVKM. This CDR3 spans 11 amino acids. The CDR3 spells CASREGRTQYF. CDR3 coding DNA: TGTGCCAGCAGGGAGGGACGGACCCAGTACTTC.

The CDR3 sequence: CASSLFGRWGYTF. The CDR3 nucleotides read TGCGCCAGCAGCTTGTTTGGCAGATGGGGCTACACCTTC. This chain connects TRBV5-1 to TRBJ1-2; D remains unclear. The CDR3 loop spans 13 amino acids. Germline assignment: CDR1 SGHRS and CDR2 YFSETQ. Trimming removed 1 base from V and 8 bases from J, with 12 bases in between.

The CDR3 DNA is TGCAGCGTCCTCACAGGGGGGACTAATGAAAAACTGTTTTTT. Amino acid sequence: CSVLTGGTNEKLFF. The chain recombines TRBV29-1 with TRBJ1-4; 8 bases are a match to TRBD1. V was clipped by 6 bases and J by 2 bases; unmatched bases: 5. Germline CDR1 SQVTM, CDR2 ANQGSEA. This CDR3 comprises 14 residues.

The gene calls are TRBV7-9 and TRBJ2-2; 10 bases align to TRBD1. The CDR3 length is 16 residues. With V trimmed by 4 bases and J by 0 bases, 2 bases remained unmatched. Germline assignment: CDR1 SEHNR and CDR2 FQNEAQ (reference sequence). The CDR3 region is CASSSDRGPNTGELFF. In DNA form, the CDR3 reads TGTGCCAGCAGCTCCGACAGGGGGCCGAACACCGGGGAGCTGTTTTTT.

This chain links TRBV19 with TRBJ1-2; 7 nucleotides line up with TRBD1. The CDR3 covers 13 residues. Per the germline V gene, CDR1 is LNHDA and CDR2 is SQIVND (reference sequence). V shed 7 bases and J 10 bases; nucleotides not matched to a gene: 12. CDR3 DNA sequence: TGTGCCAGTACAAGACAGGGCTCGGTTGACTACACCTTC. This encodes CASTRQGSVDYTF.

This clone was observed a single time. The chain couples TRBV5-6 to TRBJ2-1; no reliable D call. The CDR3 loop spans 11 amino acids. Germline V lookup: CDR1 SGHDT, CDR2 YYEEEE. V was pared by 4 bases and J by 6 bases, with 5 bases between. The CDR3 loop is CASSRFNEQFF. CDR3 nucleotides: TGTGCCAGCAGCCGTTTCAATGAGCAGTTCTTC. Drawing the rest from reference TRBV5-6 and TRBJ2-1, the complete variable domain is DAGVTQSPTHLIKTRGQQVTLRCSPKSGHDTVSWYQQALGQGPQFIFQYYEEEERQRGNFPDRFSGHQFPNYSSELNVNALLLGDSALYLCASSRFNEQFFGPGTRLTVL.

CDR3 amino acids: CASSPGQVAEQYF. CDR3 in DNA: TGTGCCAGCAGCCCGGGACAGGTAGCCGAGCAGTACTTC. The V call is TRBV27, the J call TRBJ2-7, with TRBD1 matching over 8 bases. V shed 6 bases and J 6 bases; nucleotides not matched to a gene: 7. Germline values: CDR1 MNHEY, CDR2 SMNVEV (reference sequence). This CDR3 contains 13 residues.

V is TRBV4-2 and J is TRBJ2-5; TRBD2 matches 10 bases. The J call could be wrong; TRBJ2-7 is a better fit for the DNA end. There are 16 residues in the CDR3. Germline V gene lookup returns CDR1 LGHNA and CDR2 YNFKEQ. The CDR3 is CASSQDPTSGLGEQYF. DNA of the CDR3: TGTGCCAGCAGCCAAGATCCGACTAGCGGGTTGGGCGAGCAGTACTTC.

The rearrangement uses TRBV7-9 and TRBJ2-1; TRBD1 aligns across 7 bases. Germline CDR1 is SEHNR and CDR2 is FQNEAQ (reference sequence). This CDR3 has 12 residues. Trimming at V came to 8 bases and at J to 3 bases, leaving 1 base not matched to a gene. The CDR3 is CASGDSYNEQFF. The CDR3 bases are TGTGCCAGCGGGGACAGCTACAATGAGCAGTTCTTC.

The chain has TRBV28 and TRBJ2-1; 15 bases map to TRBD2. The CDR3 consists of 15 residues. Germline V gene sequence: CDR1 MDHEN, CDR2 SYDVKM. Unmatched junction bases numbered 6, after V lost 7 bases and J lost 8 bases. DNA of the CDR3: TGTGCCAGCATTTCGGGACTAGCGGGGGGCCATGAGCAGTTCTTC. Protein sequence: CASISGLAGGHEQFF.

The rearrangement joins TRBV15 to TRBJ2-5, with TRBD1 as a possible D gene (6 bases). Germline assignment: CDR1 LNHNV and CDR2 YYDKDF (reference sequence). The CDR3 length is 13 residues. V was clipped by 3 bases and J by 6 bases, with 11 bases between them. CDR3 sequence reads: CATSRTQGQTQYF. DNA for the CDR3: TGTGCCACCAGCAGGACACAGGGACAGACCCAGTACTTC.

This chain joins TRBV5-4 and TRBJ2-3; a weak D match, TRBD2 (6 bases). CDR1 and CDR2 (germline): SGHNT, YYREEE (reference sequence). Trimming pared 2 bases from V and 0 bases from J, leaving 10 bases between. The CDR3 runs to 15 residues. The DNA for the CDR3 is TGTGCCAGCAGCTTCGGGGGAGGAAGCACAGATACGCAGTATTTT. Encoded protein: CASSFGGGSTDTQYF.